This T cell receptor beta chain came from a study of T cell responses to AZD1222 COVID-19 vaccine. Libraries were prepared by immunoSEQ multiplex PCR; TCRdb keeps only in-frame clonotypes and omits some of them. This sample carries 100,000 to 120,000 clones, nearly 90% of them seen once, and the ten largest clones take 35% to 50%. This clone was observed a handful of times. Its antigen is unidentified. Trimming removed 2 bases at V and 4 bases at J, with 9 bases between. The CDR3 is 15 amino acids. Germline CDR1 and CDR2: SNHLY and FYNNEI. Study-level points and caveats: Compared with day 0, the breadth and depth of the Spike-specific TCR repertoire rose significantly after two doses of AZD1222.

This TCR derives from an adult who received the AZD1222 COVID-19 vaccine. Source: peripheral blood, taken 28 days after the second AZD1222 dose. This sequence joins TRBV2 and TRBJ2-6; D gene uncertain. As DNA, the CDR3 is TGTGCCAGCAGTGAAACGAAGGCAGGGGCCAACGTCCTGACTTTC. This sequence encodes CASSETKAGANVLTF.